A selection of T cell receptor beta chains follows, all from one sample in a study of cytomegalovirus exposure and HLA in healthy donors. TCRdb keeps only in-frame clones here, not all; method: immunoSEQ multiplex PCR. The sample consists of some 150,000 clones, approximately 86% of them appearing once. Sequencing was performed on PBMCs. The receptors originated from a man younger than 30 in good health and CMV-seropositive. Each CDR3 is given with its conserved first and last residue. Expanded clones are given a class, and other clones once, few, many or no size at all.

TRBV18	.	TRBJ1-1	CASSPGRGLDTEAFF
TRBV6-5	.	TRBJ2-1	CASSSSRGEQFF
TRBV7-9	.	TRBJ2-7	CASSPPGAGHSYEQYF
TRBV5-1	.	TRBJ2-7	CASSLSTGEDEQYF
TRBV7-2	.	TRBJ2-7	CASRPGLQPYEQYF
TRBV6-1	.	TRBJ1-5	CASSGGQGGSNQPQHF
TRBV9	.	TRBJ2-1	CASSPRHGGNEQFF
TRBV18	few	TRBJ2-2	CASSPKNTGELFF
TRBV9	.	TRBJ2-3	CASSHSGASTDTQYF
TRBV5-6	.	TRBJ2-2	CASSLTPGVTGELFF
TRBV27	.	TRBJ2-7	CASKQGASYEQYF
TRBV4-1	.	TRBJ1-1	CASSQIQTGNTEAFF
TRBV27	once	TRBJ2-7	CASSLYGTSGYEQYF
TRBV11-1	.	TRBJ1-4	CASSPRVATNEKLFF
TRBV4-1	few	TRBJ1-2	CASSQESVGGGYTF
TRBV6-5	.	TRBJ2-7	CASRSTGGRYEQYF
TRBV5-1	.	TRBJ2-7	CASSHDSSDYEQYF
TRBV5-6	.	TRBJ2-3	CASSPVVAGVDTQYF
TRBV11-3	.	TRBJ1-5	CASSPNPYSNQPQHF
TRBV2	.	TRBJ1-5	CASRGSGVSGQPQHF
TRBV7-3	.	TRBJ2-2	CASSLTRANTGELFF
TRBV6-5	.	TRBJ1-1	CASSYTGEQEAFF
TRBV7-8	.	TRBJ2-7	CASSFRPGRTGGVHEQYF
TRBV12-5	.	TRBJ2-1	CASALGAGDYNEQFF
TRBV5-8	few	TRBJ1-2	CASSHRGGYTF
TRBV4-1	.	TRBJ2-7	CASSNPGQGAYEQYF
TRBV6-1	.	TRBJ2-7	CASENYEQYF
TRBV2	.	TRBJ1-6	CASSERQRFYNSPLHF
TRBV6-6	.	TRBJ2-7	CASSRGGYEQYF
TRBV11-2	.	TRBJ2-5	CASSLGLAGGQETQYF
TRBV6-5	once	TRBJ1-2	CASSLRGALGYGYTF
TRBV18	.	TRBJ2-7	CASSSGTATYEQYF
TRBV6-6	.	TRBJ2-7	CASTSPDGAGEQYF